This T cell receptor (beta chain) was sequenced for a study of memory B cells and T cells in multiple sclerosis. Separate sequencing covered autoproliferating (CFSE-dim) and non-proliferating (CFSE-high) T cells from stimulus-free culture. Cultures began with roughly 5.4x10^7 CFSE-labeled PBMCs, unstimulated for roughly 7 days, with replicate wells pooled. Concerning this clone: Its target is unknown.

Measured with immunoSEQ multiplex PCR; TCRdb has only the in-frame clones, and not every one. This sample has around 50,000 clones; over 70% occur once, and the top ten carry about 1.1%. Deletions cut 2 bases from V and 7 bases from J, with 11 bases between. The CDR3 has 13 amino acids. Germline V lookup: CDR1 MNHEY, CDR2 SMNVEV (reference sequence). This rearrangement joins TRBV27 to TRBJ1-2; TRBD1 is a possible D gene (5 bases). The source of this sequence is a human donor with multiple sclerosis. The sequencing sample was made of PBMCs from blood kept in culture. In DNA, the CDR3 is TGTGCCAGCAGTTTAGGACAAAATTTTGGCTACACCTTC. Translating it yields CASSLGQNFGYTF.